The rows below give T cell receptor beta chains drawn from one sample of a study of T cell responses to AZD1222 COVID-19 vaccine. Method: immunoSEQ multiplex PCR; TCRdb's copy keeps in-frame clones and lacks some. The sample shows tens of thousands of clones, around 90% of them seen only once. This specimen was peripheral blood, taken on day 0 of AZD1222 vaccination. The receptors originated from an adult in good health. CDR3s include the opening cysteine and the closing phenylalanine or tryptophan. D genes are given only for firm matches. Not every row has a clone size; where given, it reads once, few, many or a size class.

len	v_gene	d_gene	j_gene	abundance	CDR3aa	CDR3nt
17	TRBV24-1	TRBD1	TRBJ2-2	.	CATSDSPGQGDTGELFF	TGTGCCACCAGTGATTCTCCGGGACAGGGGGACACCGGGGAGCTGTTTTTT
13	TRBV7-9	TRBD1	TRBJ1-2	.	CASSSDRVYGYTF	TGTGCCAGCAGCTCCGACAGGGTCTATGGCTACACCTTC
16	TRBV15	.	TRBJ2-7	.	CATSREGLARSYEQYF	TGTGCCACCAGCAGAGAGGGGCTAGCGCGATCCTACGAGCAGTACTTC
13	TRBV25-1	.	TRBJ1-1	.	CASIGGEDTEAFF	TGTGCCAGCATTGGTGGTGAGGACACTGAAGCTTTCTTT
15	TRBV14	TRBD1	TRBJ1-2	.	CASSLRTGLNYGYTF	TGTGCCAGCAGCCTGAGGACAGGACTGAACTATGGCTACACCTTC
15	TRBV11-2	.	TRBJ2-1	.	CASSLDPAADNEQFF	TGTGCCAGCAGCTTAGACCCCGCAGCTGACAATGAGCAGTTCTTC
15	TRBV30	.	TRBJ1-1	.	CAWNPLDGRNTEAFF	TGTGCCTGGAATCCCTTGGACGGGAGAAACACTGAAGCTTTCTTT
18	TRBV27	TRBD1	TRBJ1-1	.	CASSSDSAGGRGNTEAFF	TGTGCCAGCAGCTCGGACAGCGCAGGGGGTCGGGGGAACACTGAAGCTTTCTTT
14	TRBV18	.	TRBJ1-3	.	CASREDRTGNTIYF	TGTGCCAGCCGTGAAGACAGAACTGGAAACACCATATATTTT
16	TRBV19	TRBD2	TRBJ2-1	.	CASSKRLAPSYNEQFF	TGTGCCAGTAGTAAGAGACTAGCTCCTTCCTACAATGAGCAGTTCTTC
22	TRBV5-1	TRBD2	TRBJ2-1	once	CASSLVGGLSSGTFLSYNEQFF	TGCGCCAGCAGCTTGGTAGGGGGATTGAGTAGCGGGACCTTCCTTTCTTACAATGAGCAGTTCTTC
16	TRBV7-9	.	TRBJ2-2	.	CASTRRGGLWSGELFF	TGTGCCAGCACCCGAAGAGGGGGGTTATGGTCCGGGGAGCTGTTTTTT
15	TRBV2	.	TRBJ1-5	.	CASSAQGFGNQPQHF	TGTGCCAGCAGTGCCCAGGGCTTTGGCAATCAGCCCCAGCATTTT
16	TRBV5-6	TRBD1	TRBJ2-7	once	CASTTNLRDSSYEQYF	TGTGCCAGCACCACAAACCTCCGGGACAGCTCCTACGAGCAGTACTTC
15	TRBV4-2	TRBD1	TRBJ1-1	.	CASNRPGQMNTEAFF	TGTGCCAGCAACAGACCGGGACAGATGAACACTGAAGCTTTCTTT
18	TRBV7-9	TRBD1	TRBJ1-5	.	CASSLAGATGGINQPQHF	TGTGCCAGCAGCTTAGCGGGGGCTACAGGGGGCATCAATCAGCCCCAGCATTTT
16	TRBV7-8	.	TRBJ1-5	.	CASSLALAGGNQPQHF	TGTGCCAGCAGCTTAGCGCTGGCAGGAGGCAATCAGCCCCAGCATTTT
13	TRBV19	.	TRBJ1-1	.	CASSMGSGAEAFF	TGTGCCAGTAGTATGGGTTCCGGCGCTGAAGCTTTCTTT
15	TRBV18	TRBD1	TRBJ1-2	.	CASSPVEGQADGYTF	TGTGCCAGCTCACCGGTAGAAGGACAGGCAGATGGCTACACCTTC
14	TRBV6-5	TRBD1	TRBJ2-5	.	CASSFNRGQETQYF	TGTGCCAGCAGTTTCAACAGGGGGCAAGAGACCCAGTACTTC
15	TRBV5-3	.	TRBJ2-2	few	CARSHPEERVGELFF	TGTGCCAGAAGCCACCCTGAGGAGCGCGTTGGGGAGCTGTTTTTT
11	TRBV12-3/TRBV12-4	.	TRBJ1-1	.	CASSQKVEAFF	TGTGCCAGCAGCCAAAAGGTTGAAGCTTTCTTT
15	TRBV19	.	TRBJ1-6	.	CASSSREPLQGPLHF	TGTGCCAGTAGTTCCCGCGAGCCGCTCCAAGGACCCCTCCACTTT
14	TRBV7-9	TRBD1	TRBJ1-6	.	CASSSGQGNSPLHF	TGTGCCAGCAGCTCCGGACAGGGGAATTCACCCCTCCACTTT
16	TRBV7-8	TRBD1	TRBJ1-1	.	CASSLVDRGWGTEAFF	TGTGCCAGCAGCTTAGTCGACAGGGGTTGGGGCACTGAAGCTTTCTTT
14	TRBV4-2	.	TRBJ2-7	.	CASSGDRGLGEQYF	TGTGCCAGCAGCGGTGACAGGGGACTAGGAGAGCAGTACTTC
14	TRBV5-1	TRBD1	TRBJ2-5	.	CASSDQGAGKTQYF	TGCGCCAGCAGCGACCAGGGGGCAGGGAAGACCCAGTACTTC
13	TRBV6-5	TRBD1	TRBJ1-2	.	CASSLPGQGPFSF	TGTGCCAGCAGTCTACCGGGACAGGGCCCCTTCAGCTTC
15	TRBV7-2	.	TRBJ1-6	once	CASSLGQTNNSPLHF	TGTGCCAGCAGCTTAGGACAGACGAATAATTCACCCCTCCACTTT
17	TRBV7-3	.	TRBJ2-7	.	CASSLKVVTISSYEQYF	TGTGCCAGCAGCTTAAAGGTTGTTACAATAAGCTCCTACGAGCAGTACTTC
17	TRBV19	TRBD1	TRBJ1-5	.	CASSSGTGVHSNQPQHF	TGTGCCAGTAGTTCGGGAACAGGGGTTCATAGCAATCAGCCCCAGCATTTT
14	TRBV7-8	.	TRBJ2-2	.	CASSLYRAAGELFF	TGTGCCAGCAGCTTATATCGTGCTGCCGGGGAGCTGTTTTTT
15	TRBV10-2	TRBD1	TRBJ1-2	.	CASNRDRGYNYGYTF	TGCGCCAGCAACCGGGACAGGGGATACAACTATGGCTACACCTTC
15	TRBV5-1	TRBD1	TRBJ2-7	.	CASSSEQGSSYEQYF	TGCGCCAGCAGCTCCGAACAGGGGAGCTCCTACGAGCAGTACTTC
14	TRBV5-6	TRBD1	TRBJ1-2	.	CASSPGGPSYGYTF	TGTGCCAGCAGCCCAGGGGGACCCAGCTATGGCTACACCTTC
13	TRBV28	.	TRBJ2-5	once	CASTPGSRETQYF	TGTGCCAGCACCCCAGGGTCTCGGGAGACCCAGTACTTC
14	TRBV19	TRBD2	TRBJ2-4	.	CASSRGVAKNIQYF	TGTGCCAGTAGTCGGGGGGTAGCCAAAAACATTCAGTACTTC
14	TRBV6-1	.	TRBJ2-5	.	CASSEGGDAETQYF	TGTGCCAGCAGTGAAGGAGGGGACGCAGAGACCCAGTACTTC
14	TRBV11-2	TRBD1	TRBJ1-2	.	CASSWAGGSYGYTF	TGTGCCAGCAGCTGGGCAGGGGGGAGCTATGGCTACACCTTC
15	TRBV7-6	.	TRBJ1-1	once	CASSLIRVKNTEAFF	TGTGCCAGCAGCCTTATTAGGGTAAAGAACACTGAAGCTTTCTTT
17	TRBV7-8	TRBD1	TRBJ1-1	.	CASSLWAGGDWNTEAFF	TGTGCCAGCAGCTTATGGGCAGGGGGCGATTGGAACACTGAAGCTTTCTTT
15	TRBV11-1	.	TRBJ2-2	.	CASSLEEGDTGELFF	TGTGCCAGCAGCTTAGAAGAGGGAGACACCGGGGAGCTGTTTTTT
15	TRBV18	.	TRBJ1-6	.	CASSPLGEGGSPLHF	TGTGCCAGCTCACCATTAGGGGAAGGGGGATCACCCCTCCACTTT
16	TRBV9	TRBD2	TRBJ2-5	.	CASSVYSGGSWETQYF	TGTGCCAGCAGCGTATACAGCGGGGGGTCGTGGGAGACCCAGTACTTC
17	TRBV24-1	.	TRBJ1-3	.	CATSDPAHVPAGNTIYF	TGTGCCACCAGTGATCCCGCACATGTACCGGCTGGAAACACCATATATTTT
16	TRBV5-1	.	TRBJ2-7	.	CASSFPTGGLAYEQYF	TGCGCCAGCAGCTTCCCCACGGGTGGCTTGGCGTACGAGCAGTACTTC
11	TRBV12-3/TRBV12-4	.	TRBJ2-3	.	CASSPVDTQYF	TGTGCCAGCAGTCCCGTTGATACGCAGTATTTT
12	TRBV29-1	TRBD2	TRBJ2-7	.	CSVGLAGYEQYF	TGCAGCGTTGGGCTAGCGGGGTACGAGCAGTACTTC
11	TRBV2	.	TRBJ1-1	.	CASRSGREAFF	TGTGCCAGCAGATCAGGCCGTGAAGCTTTCTTT
11	TRBV20-1	.	TRBJ2-3	.	CSAPETDTQYF	TGCAGTGCTCCTGAGACAGATACGCAGTATTTT
16	TRBV14	.	TRBJ2-3	.	CASSQWTITSTDTQYF	TGTGCCAGCAGCCAATGGACCATTACTAGCACAGATACGCAGTATTTT
15	TRBV27	.	TRBJ2-7	.	CASSFAAGGAYEQYF	TGTGCCAGCAGTTTCGCGGCCGGAGGGGCCTACGAGCAGTACTTC
13	TRBV19	.	TRBJ2-2	.	CASSAQGPGELFF	TGTGCCAGTAGTGCACAGGGTCCCGGGGAGCTGTTTTTT
11	TRBV29-1	.	TRBJ1-1	once	CSGRGGTEAFF	TGCAGCGGGAGGGGTGGCACTGAAGCTTTCTTT